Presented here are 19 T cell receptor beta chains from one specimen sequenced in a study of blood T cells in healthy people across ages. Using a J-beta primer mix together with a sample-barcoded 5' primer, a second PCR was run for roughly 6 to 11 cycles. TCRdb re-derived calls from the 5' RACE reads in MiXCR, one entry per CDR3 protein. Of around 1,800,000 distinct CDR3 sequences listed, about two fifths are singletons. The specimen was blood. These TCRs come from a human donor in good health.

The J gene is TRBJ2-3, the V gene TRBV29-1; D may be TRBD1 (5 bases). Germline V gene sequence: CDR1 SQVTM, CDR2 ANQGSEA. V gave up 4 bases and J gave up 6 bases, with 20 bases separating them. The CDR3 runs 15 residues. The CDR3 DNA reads TGCAGCGTTGTCTACTACACAGGACCGCAGGATACGCAGTATTTT. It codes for CSVVYYTGPQDTQYF.

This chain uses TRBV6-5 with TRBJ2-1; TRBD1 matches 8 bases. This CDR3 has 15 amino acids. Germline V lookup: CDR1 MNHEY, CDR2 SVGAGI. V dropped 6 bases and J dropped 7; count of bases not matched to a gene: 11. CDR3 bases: TGTGCCAGCAGACGCCCCAGGGGGCGTTCAAATGAGCAGTTCTTC. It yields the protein CASRRPRGRSNEQFF.

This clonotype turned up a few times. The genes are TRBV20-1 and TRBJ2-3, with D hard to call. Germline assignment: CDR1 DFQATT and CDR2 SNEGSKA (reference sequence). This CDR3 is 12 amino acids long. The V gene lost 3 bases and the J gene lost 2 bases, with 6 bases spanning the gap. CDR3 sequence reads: CSASGNTDTQYF. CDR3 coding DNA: TGCAGTGCTAGCGGTAACACAGATACGCAGTATTTT.

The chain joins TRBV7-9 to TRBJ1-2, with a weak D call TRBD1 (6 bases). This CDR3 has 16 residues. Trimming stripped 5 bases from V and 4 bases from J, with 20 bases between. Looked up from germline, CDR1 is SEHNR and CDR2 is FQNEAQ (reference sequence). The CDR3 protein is CASSPERRTGIYGYTF. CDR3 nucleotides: TGTGCCAGCAGCCCAGAAAGAAGAACAGGGATCTATGGCTACACCTTC.

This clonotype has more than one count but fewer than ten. Here the CDR3 DNA reads TGTGCCAGCAATCTAAACCCGGACAGGGTCTCCTACAATGAGCAGTTCTTC. The encoded protein is CASNLNPDRVSYNEQFF. V and J are TRBV6-1 and TRBJ2-1; 8 bases map to TRBD1. J was trimmed by 0 bases and V by 7 bases; bases with no gene match: 11. This CDR3 comprises 17 residues. Germline V lookup: CDR1 MNHNS, CDR2 SASEGT.

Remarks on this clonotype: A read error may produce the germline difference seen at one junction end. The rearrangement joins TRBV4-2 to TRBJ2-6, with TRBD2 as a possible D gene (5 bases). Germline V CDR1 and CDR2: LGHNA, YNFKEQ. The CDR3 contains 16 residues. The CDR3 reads CAGSQDGGSGANVLTF. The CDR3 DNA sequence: TGTGCCGGCAGCCAAGATGGAGGCAGCGGGGCCAACGTCCTGACTTTC.

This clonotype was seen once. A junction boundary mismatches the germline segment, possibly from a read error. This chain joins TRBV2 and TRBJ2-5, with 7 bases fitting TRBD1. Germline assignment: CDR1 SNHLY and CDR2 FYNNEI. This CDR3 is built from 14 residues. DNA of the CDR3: TGTGCCTGCAGGACAGGTCCCGAATGGATGACCCAGTACTTC. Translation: CACRTGPEWMTQYF.

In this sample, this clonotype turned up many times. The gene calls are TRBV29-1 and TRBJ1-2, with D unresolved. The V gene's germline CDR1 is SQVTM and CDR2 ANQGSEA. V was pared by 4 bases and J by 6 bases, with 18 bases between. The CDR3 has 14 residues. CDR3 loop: CSVVGRVGWDGYTF. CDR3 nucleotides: TGCAGCGTTGTGGGAAGAGTTGGGTGGGATGGCTACACCTTC.

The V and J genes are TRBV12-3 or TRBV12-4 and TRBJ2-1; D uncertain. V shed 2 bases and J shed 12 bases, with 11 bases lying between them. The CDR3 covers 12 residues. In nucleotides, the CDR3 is TGTGCCAGCAGTTTATCCCGCCTGGGGCAGTTCTTC. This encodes CASSLSRLGQFF.

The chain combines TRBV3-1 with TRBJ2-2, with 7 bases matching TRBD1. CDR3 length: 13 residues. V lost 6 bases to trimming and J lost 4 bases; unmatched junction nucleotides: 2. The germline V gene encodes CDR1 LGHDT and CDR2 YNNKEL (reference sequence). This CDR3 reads CASRGTATGELFF. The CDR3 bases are TGTGCCAGCAGAGGGACAGCCACCGGGGAGCTGTTTTTT. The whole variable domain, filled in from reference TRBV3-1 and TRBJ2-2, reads DTAVSQTPKYLVTQMGNDKSIKCEQNLGHDTMYWYKQDSKKFLKIMFSYNNKELIINETVPNRFSPKSPDKAHLNLHINSLELGDSAVYFCASRGTATGELFFGEGSRLTVL.

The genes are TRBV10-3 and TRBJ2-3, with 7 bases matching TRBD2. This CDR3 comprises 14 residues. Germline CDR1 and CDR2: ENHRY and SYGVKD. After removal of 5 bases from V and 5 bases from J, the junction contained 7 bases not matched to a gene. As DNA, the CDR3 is TGTGCCATCAGTAAAGCGGGGAGGGAAGATACGCAGTATTTT. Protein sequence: CAISKAGREDTQYF.

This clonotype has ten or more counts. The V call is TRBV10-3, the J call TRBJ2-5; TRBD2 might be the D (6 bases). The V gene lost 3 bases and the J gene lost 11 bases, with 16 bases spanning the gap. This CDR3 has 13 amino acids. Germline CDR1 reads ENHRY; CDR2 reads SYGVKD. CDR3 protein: CAISDLPPGEQYF. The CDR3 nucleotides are TGTGCCATCAGTGACCTACCACCGGGGGAGCAGTACTTC.

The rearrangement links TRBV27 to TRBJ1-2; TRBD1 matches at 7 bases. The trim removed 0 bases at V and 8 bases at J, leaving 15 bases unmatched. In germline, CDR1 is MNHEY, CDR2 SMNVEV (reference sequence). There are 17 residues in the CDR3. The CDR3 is CASSLSPYRTGGDGYTF. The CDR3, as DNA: TGTGCCAGCAGTTTATCTCCTTACAGGACAGGTGGGGACGGCTACACCTTC.

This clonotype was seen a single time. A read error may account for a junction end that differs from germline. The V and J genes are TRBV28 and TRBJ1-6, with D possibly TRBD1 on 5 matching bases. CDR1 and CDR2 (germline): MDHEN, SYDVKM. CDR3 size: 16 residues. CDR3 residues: CASSLKDSSYNSPLYF. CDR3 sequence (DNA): TGTGCCAGCAGTTTAAAAGACAGCTCCTATAATTCACCCCTCTACTTT.

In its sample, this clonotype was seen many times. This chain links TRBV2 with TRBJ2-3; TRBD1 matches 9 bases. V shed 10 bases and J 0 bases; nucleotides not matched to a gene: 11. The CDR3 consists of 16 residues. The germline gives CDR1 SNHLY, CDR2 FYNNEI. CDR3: CAITTGGKGSTDTQYF. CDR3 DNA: TGTGCCATCACGACAGGGGGAAAAGGGAGCACAGATACGCAGTATTTT. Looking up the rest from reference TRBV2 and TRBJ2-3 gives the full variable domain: EPEVTQTPSHQVTQMGQEVILRCVPISNHLYFYWYRQILGQKVEFLVSFYNNEISEKSEIFDDQFSVERPDGSNFTLKIRSTKLEDSAMYFCAITTGGKGSTDTQYFGPGTRLTVL.

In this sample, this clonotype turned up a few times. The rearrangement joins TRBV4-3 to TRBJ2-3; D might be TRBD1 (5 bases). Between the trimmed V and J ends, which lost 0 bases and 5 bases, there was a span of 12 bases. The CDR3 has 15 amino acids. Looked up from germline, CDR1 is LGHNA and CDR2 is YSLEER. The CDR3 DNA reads TGCGCCAGCAGCCAAGATGCCAGGGTGGTAGATACGCAGTATTTT. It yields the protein CASSQDARVVDTQYF.

This CDR3 reads CASSLSPRGELFF. CDR3 sequence (DNA): TGTGCCAGCAGCCTGTCTCCCAGGGGGGAGCTGTTTTTT. V gene TRBV3-1 combines with J gene TRBJ2-2; the D is unclear. Trimming took off 4 bases at V and 8 bases at J, with 11 bases between the two ends. This CDR3 has 13 residues. Germline CDR1 is LGHDT and CDR2 is YNNKEL (reference sequence). Full variable domain (remainder filled in from reference TRBV3-1 and TRBJ2-2): DTAVSQTPKYLVTQMGNDKSIKCEQNLGHDTMYWYKQDSKKFLKIMFSYNNKELIINETVPNRFSPKSPDKAHLNLHINSLELGDSAVYFCASSLSPRGELFFGEGSRLTVL.

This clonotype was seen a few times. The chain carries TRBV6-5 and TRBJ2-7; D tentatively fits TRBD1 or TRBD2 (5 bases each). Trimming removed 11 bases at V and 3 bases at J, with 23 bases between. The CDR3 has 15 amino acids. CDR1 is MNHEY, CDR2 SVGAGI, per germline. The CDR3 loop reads CAVSTGPWRNYEQYF. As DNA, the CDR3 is TGTGCCGTTTCCACGGGGCCATGGCGGAACTACGAGCAGTACTTC.

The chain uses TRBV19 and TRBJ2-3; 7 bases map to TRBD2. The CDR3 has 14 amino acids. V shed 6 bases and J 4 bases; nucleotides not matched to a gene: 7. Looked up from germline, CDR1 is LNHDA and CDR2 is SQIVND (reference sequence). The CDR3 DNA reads TGTGCCAGTAGATACGGACTAGACGCAGATACGCAGTATTTT. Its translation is CASRYGLDADTQYF.